A selection of T cell receptor beta chains follows, all from one sample in a study of shared clonotypes between healthy human individuals. Measured with immunoSEQ multiplex PCR; TCRdb has only the in-frame clones, and not every one. This sample has about a million clones, with about 80% found just once. The sequenced sample was memory CD4+ T cells sorted from blood. All receptors come from a man aged 18-30 years in good health. CDR3s include the opening cysteine and the closing phenylalanine or tryptophan.

>17|TRBJ1-4|TRBV12-2
CASRPEGTGGSYEKLFF
>16|TRBJ1-6|TRBV2
CASSIERQGNNSPLHF
>18|TRBJ2-7|TRBV4-3
CASSQGTSGDDISYEQYF
>16|TRBJ2-3|TRBV9
CASSVDGQGAADTQYF
>12|TRBJ1-2|TRBV6-1
CASSETGSGYTF
>15|TRBJ2-5|TRBV5-1
CASYSGTALQETQYF
>14|TRBJ1-6|TRBV6-5
CASRGQGGNSPLHF
>13|TRBJ2-3|TRBV5-6
CASSSPKFRAQYF
>12|TRBJ1-1|TRBV10-3
CAISEGSSEAFF
>16|TRBJ2-2|TRBV25-1
CASSENRVSGSGELFF
>14|TRBJ2-2|TRBV28
CASRKQGTGGELFF
>15|TRBJ2-2|TRBV7-2
CASSLAGGLGGELFF
>14|TRBJ2-5|TRBV6-6
CASSYGTGVTTQYF
>14|TRBJ1-6|TRBV21-1
CASTGPGSPPPLHF